Below are 11 T cell receptor beta chains sequenced from a single sample in a study of blood T cell repertoires in COVID-19. Measured with immunoSEQ multiplex PCR; TCRdb has only the in-frame clones, and not every one. In the table there are tens of thousands of clones, roughly four fifths of which are singletons. Material: peripheral blood. The receptors originated from a human donor in a cohort sampled during active COVID-19.

The chain uses TRBV2 and TRBJ2-7; D gene ambiguous. This CDR3 is 11 amino acids long. V was shortened by 5 bases and J by 3 bases, with 5 bases between the two germline ends. Germline loops: CDR1 SNHLY, CDR2 FYNNEI. As DNA, the CDR3 is TGTGCCAGCAGTCTACTCTACGAGCAGTACTTC. Its translation: CASSLLYEQYF.

The rearrangement uses TRBV5-1 and TRBJ2-2, with TRBD1 identical over 10 bases. The length of the CDR3 is 14 residues. J was trimmed by 4 bases and V by 4 bases; bases with no gene match: 1. Germline loops: CDR1 SGHRS, CDR2 YFSETQ. DNA of the CDR3: TGCGCCAGCAGCGGGACAGGGGCCACCGGGGAGCTGTTTTTT. Translated: CASSGTGATGELFF. Variable domain in full (rest from reference TRBV5-1 and TRBJ2-2): KAGVTQTPRYLIKTRGQQVTLSCSPISGHRSVSWYQQTPGQGLQFLFEYFSETQRNKGNFPGRFSGRQFSNSRSEMNVSTLELGDSALYLCASSGTGATGELFFGEGSRLTVL.

The V and J genes are TRBV12-5 and TRBJ2-3, with TRBD1 identical over 10 bases. The V and J ends lost 4 bases and 3 bases, in that order; junction bases with no gene match: 13. CDR1 and CDR2 from the germline V gene are LGHNT and FRNRAP. This CDR3 has 18 residues. The CDR3 protein is CASGYTPEPGQGTDTQYF. DNA for the CDR3: TGTGCTAGTGGTTACACCCCCGAGCCGGGACAGGGGACAGATACGCAGTATTTT.

The chain links TRBV7-8 to TRBJ2-7, with TRBD1 matching 8 bases. CDR3 length equals 13 residues. Germline CDR1 reads SGHVS; CDR2 reads FQNEAQ. Trimming took 5 bases from V and 3 from J; bases not matched to a gene: 3. The CDR3 DNA follows: TGTGCCAGCAGCATCGGACAGGGCTACGAGCAGTACTTC. Its protein is CASSIGQGYEQYF.

The chain uses TRBV29-1 and TRBJ2-3; D call uncertain. The CDR3 extends over 13 amino acids. V was cut by 6 bases and J by 3 bases, with 13 bases left in between. The germline gives CDR1 SQVTM, CDR2 ANQGSEA. The CDR3 bases are TGCAGCGTCTCAAGGAGTAGTACAGATACGCAGTATTTT. This gives the protein CSVSRSSTDTQYF.

The V and J genes are TRBV5-4 and TRBJ2-7; a weak D match, TRBD2 (6 bases). This CDR3 comprises 14 residues. The V end was cut by 0 bases, the J end by 4 bases, with 11 bases between. CDR1 and CDR2 from the germline V gene are SGHNT and YYREEE (reference sequence). CDR3 residues: CASSLDGGGYEQYF. CDR3 bases: TGTGCCAGCAGCTTGGACGGGGGTGGGTACGAGCAGTACTTC.

A single count supports this clone. V gene TRBV3-1 (or the pseudogene TRBV3-2) combines with J gene TRBJ1-6; D is unresolved. This CDR3 has 15 residues. V lost 5 bases, J lost 7 bases, and 15 bases lay in between. Germline CDR1 reads LGHDT; CDR2 reads YNNKEL (reference sequence). As DNA, the CDR3 is TGTGCCAGCAGCGAAGGACCTCGACACAATTCACCCCTCCACTTT. This sequence encodes CASSEGPRHNSPLHF.

J is TRBJ2-5 and V is TRBV5-8; 7 positions match TRBD1. The CDR3 contains 15 residues. Germline V gene sequence: CDR1 SGHTS, CDR2 YDEGEE. Germline trimming cut 1 base from V and 2 bases from J; bases unmatched to any gene: 5. CDR3 loop: CASSLMGTAQETQYF. DNA for the CDR3: TGTGCCAGCAGCTTGATGGGGACAGCTCAAGAGACCCAGTACTTC. Complete variable domain (other parts from reference TRBV5-8 and TRBJ2-5): EAGVTQSPTHLIKTRGQQATLRCSPISGHTSVYWYQQALGLGLQFLLWYDEGEERNRGNFPPRFSGRQFPNYSSELNVNALELEDSALYLCASSLMGTAQETQYFGPGTRLLVL.

The chain links TRBV3-1 (or the pseudogene TRBV3-2) to TRBJ2-2; D might be TRBD1 (5 bases). The CDR3 has 17 residues. Per germline, CDR1 LGHDT and CDR2 YNNKEL (reference sequence). V was pared by 0 bases and J by 3 bases, with 14 bases between. CDR3 region: CASSQDVGRVDTGELFF. The CDR3 DNA reads TGTGCCAGCAGCCAAGATGTAGGCAGGGTGGACACCGGGGAGCTGTTTTTT.

This chain joins TRBV6-5 and TRBJ1-2, with TRBD1 matching over 8 bases. V was pared by 11 bases and J by 7 bases, with 18 bases of the junction left unmatched. Germline loops: CDR1 MNHEY, CDR2 SVGAGI. The CDR3 covers 15 residues. CDR3 amino acids: CAGSGTNRGAGGYTF. CDR3 DNA sequence: TGTGCCGGTTCTGGCACGAACAGGGGGGCCGGTGGCTACACCTTC.

V and J are TRBV11-2 and TRBJ2-2; TRBD2 matches at 8 bases. Germline-derived CDR1 and CDR2 are SGHAT and FQNNGV. V shed 5 bases and J 3 bases; nucleotides not matched to a gene: 14. The length of the CDR3 is 18 residues. This chain's CDR3 is CASSLMGWAGGYTGELFF. CDR3 DNA: TGTGCCAGCAGCCTGATGGGTTGGGCGGGGGGATACACCGGGGAGCTGTTTTTT.